This paragraph covers one TCR beta chain sequence. The antigen is undetermined. These data originate in a study of cytomegalovirus exposure and HLA in healthy donors. The PCR was carried out with 60 Vbeta primers and 13 Jbeta primers. This table comes from immunoSEQ multiplex PCR, and its TCRdb copy is limited to in-frame clones, with some not included. The data contain under 200,000 clones, approximately 73% of them singletons. Study results and limitations: From TCR beta sequences, most subjects' HLA-A and HLA-B alleles were reportedly predicted accurately.

The TCR originated in a man between 45 and 60 years old in good health and CMV-seronegative. The material sequenced was PBMCs.

The CDR3 here is CASRAGGSGNTIYF. The CDR3 region has the DNA TGTGCCAGCAGAGCAGGGGGCTCTGGAAACACCATATATTTT. The V call is TRBV5-4, the J call TRBJ1-3, with 7 bases fitting TRBD1. V gave up 5 bases and J gave up 0 bases; unmatched junction bases: 2. This CDR3 has 14 amino acids. Looked up from germline, CDR1 is SGHNT and CDR2 is YYREEE (reference sequence).